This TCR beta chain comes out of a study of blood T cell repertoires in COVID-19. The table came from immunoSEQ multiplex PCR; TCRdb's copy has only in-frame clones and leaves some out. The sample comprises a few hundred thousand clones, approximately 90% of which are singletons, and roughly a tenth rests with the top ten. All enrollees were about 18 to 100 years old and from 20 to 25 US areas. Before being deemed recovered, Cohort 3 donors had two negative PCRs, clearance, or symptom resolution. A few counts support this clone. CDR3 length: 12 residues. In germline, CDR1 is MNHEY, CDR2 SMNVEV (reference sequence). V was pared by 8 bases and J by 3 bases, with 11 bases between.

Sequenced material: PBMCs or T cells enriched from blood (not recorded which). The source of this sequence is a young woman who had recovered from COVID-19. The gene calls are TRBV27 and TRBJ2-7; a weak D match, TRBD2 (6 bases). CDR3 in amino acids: CASPHGGYEQYF. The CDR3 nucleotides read TGTGCCAGCCCCCACGGGGGCTACGAGCAGTACTTC.